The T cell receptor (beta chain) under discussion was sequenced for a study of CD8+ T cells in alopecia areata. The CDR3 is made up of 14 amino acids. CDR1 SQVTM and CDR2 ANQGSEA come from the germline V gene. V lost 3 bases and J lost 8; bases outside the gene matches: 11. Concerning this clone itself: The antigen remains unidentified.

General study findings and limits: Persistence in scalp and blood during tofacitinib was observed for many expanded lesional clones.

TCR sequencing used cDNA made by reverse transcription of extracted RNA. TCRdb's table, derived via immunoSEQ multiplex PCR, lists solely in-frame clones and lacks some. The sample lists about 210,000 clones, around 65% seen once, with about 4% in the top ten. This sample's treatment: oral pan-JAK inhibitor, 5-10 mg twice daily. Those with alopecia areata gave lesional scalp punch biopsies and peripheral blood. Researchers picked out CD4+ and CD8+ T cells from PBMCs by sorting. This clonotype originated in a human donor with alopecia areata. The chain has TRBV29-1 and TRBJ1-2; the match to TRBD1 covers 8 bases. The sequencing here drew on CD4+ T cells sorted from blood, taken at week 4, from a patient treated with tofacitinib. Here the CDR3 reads CSVDPAGTGLGYTF. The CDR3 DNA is TGCAGCGTTGATCCCGCCGGGACAGGACTGGGCTACACCTTC.